The entry below describes one TCR beta chain. In the authors' workflow: Amplification of reference gene primers was used by the study to estimate nucleated cell counts. Data came from immunoSEQ multiplex PCR; TCRdb stores just in-frame clones and leaves some out. That table furnishes V, J and clone size, whereas the DNA furnished D and trimming. The sample contains tens of thousands of clones, 93% of which appear only once. This sample is part of a study of blood T cell repertoires in COVID-19. Background on the study: Acute and convalescent COVID-19 specimens originated in the United States, Italy and Spain. The analysed material was cDNA or gDNA that came from T cells, B-cell-depleted T cells, or PBMCs.

The material sequenced was peripheral blood. The receptor's source is a man in his 70s with active COVID-19.

As DNA, the CDR3 is TGTGCCAGCAGCGGGGGGGAGGCTAATGAAAAACTGTTTTTT. Amino acid sequence: CASSGGEANEKLFF. The chain is built from TRBV7-9 and TRBJ1-4, with a weak D call TRBD1 (5 bases). The ends were cut back, 5 bases at V and 3 bases at J, with 10 bases in the middle. Germline V gene sequence: CDR1 SEHNR, CDR2 FQNEAQ (reference sequence). The CDR3 runs to 14 residues.